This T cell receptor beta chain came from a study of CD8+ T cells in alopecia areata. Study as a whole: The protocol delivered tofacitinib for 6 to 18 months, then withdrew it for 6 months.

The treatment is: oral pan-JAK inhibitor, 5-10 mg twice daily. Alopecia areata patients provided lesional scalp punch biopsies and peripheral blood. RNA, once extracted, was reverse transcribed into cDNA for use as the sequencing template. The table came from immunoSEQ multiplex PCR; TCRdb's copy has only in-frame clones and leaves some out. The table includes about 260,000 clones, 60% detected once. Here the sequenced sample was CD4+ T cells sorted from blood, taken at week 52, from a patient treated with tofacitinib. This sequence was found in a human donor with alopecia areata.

The CDR3 protein is CSGWTGTDTQYF. The CDR3 DNA reads as TGCAGCGGATGGACAGGCACAGATACGCAGTATTTT. This chain joins TRBV29-1 and TRBJ2-3, with D possibly being TRBD1 (6 bases). The CDR3 covers 12 residues. V was cut by 7 bases and J by 1 base, with 9 bases left in between. Looked up from germline, CDR1 is SQVTM and CDR2 is ANQGSEA.